The clone carrying this T cell receptor (beta chain) has just a few counts. The data are from a study of blood T cell repertoires in COVID-19. For the study at large: The study drew acute and convalescent COVID-19 samples from the United States, Italy and Spain. PBMCs, B-cell-depleted T cells, or T cells were the source of the cDNA or gDNA that made up the material.

Original methodology: The assay estimated nucleated cells by amplifying reference gene primers. Assay: immunoSEQ multiplex PCR; the TCRdb copy retains only in-frame clones and omits some. V, J and clone size reflect that table, while D and trimming were determined from the DNA. This sample has about 120,000 clones, with around 89% found just once. This clonotype was sampled from a human donor with acute or convalescent COVID-19. The donor label of this sample is uncertain. The sequenced sample was peripheral blood.

CDR3 nucleotides: TGTGCCAGCAGCCTTATACGGGACAGGGAATTGGAAGAGACCCAGTACTTC. It codes for CASSLIRDRELEETQYF. The rearrangement uses TRBV28 and TRBJ2-5, with TRBD1 identical over 9 bases. Germline V gene lookup returns CDR1 MDHEN and CDR2 SYDVKM. V trimming: 6 bases; J trimming: 3 bases; junction bases outside the gene matches: 14. CDR3 length: 17 amino acids.